This is a list of T cell receptor beta chains from one sample in a study of a mutant IDH1 vaccine in newly diagnosed glioma. Antigens of these TCRs are unknown. The method was immunoSEQ multiplex PCR; TCRdb's version includes in-frame clones alone and lacks a portion of them. Seen here are about 37,000 clones, about 79% observed once, and the top ten hold 24%. The starting material was PBMCs, obtained from a glioma patient whose treatment included an IDH1 peptide vaccine. The receptors shown here come from a man aged 30 to 45 with glioma. CDR3s include the opening cysteine and the closing phenylalanine or tryptophan. D genes are given only for firm matches. Clone size is given for some rows only: seen once, a few or many times, or a class if the clone is expanded.

CDR3 DNA: TGTGCCAGTAGTATCGCAAAGCGCTATGGCTACACCTTC; CDR3 protein: CASSIAKRYGYTF; V gene: TRBV19; clone size: few; J gene: TRBJ1-2; D gene: -
CDR3 DNA: TGTGCCAGCAGCTCAGGGAGGGCGAACACTGAAGCTTTCTTT; CDR3 protein: CASSSGRANTEAFF; V gene: TRBV7-9; clone size: -; J gene: TRBJ1-1; D gene: -
CDR3 DNA: TGTGCCAGCAGTGCGCTCCCAGGGACAGGGGTAGGAGCTTTCTTT; CDR3 protein: CASSALPGTGVGAFF; V gene: TRBV27; clone size: few; J gene: TRBJ1-1; D gene: TRBD1
CDR3 DNA: TGTGCCAGCAGGGGACAGGACTACTATGGCTACACCTTC; CDR3 protein: CASRGQDYYGYTF; V gene: TRBV2; clone size: -; J gene: TRBJ1-2; D gene: TRBD1
CDR3 DNA: TGTGCCAGCAGTGAAGAAATTAGCGGGACCCTCGGGGAGCAGTACTTC; CDR3 protein: CASSEEISGTLGEQYF; V gene: TRBV25-1; clone size: -; J gene: TRBJ2-7; D gene: TRBD2
CDR3 DNA: TGTGCCAGCAGCCAACGGGCTGGAGCCGATCTTTCCTACGAGCAGTACTTC; CDR3 protein: CASSQRAGADLSYEQYF; V gene: TRBV7-6; clone size: once; J gene: TRBJ2-7; D gene: -
CDR3 DNA: TGTGCCAGCAGCCCAGGGACAGCTGGGAATGAAAAACTGTTTTTT; CDR3 protein: CASSPGTAGNEKLFF; V gene: TRBV7-9; clone size: -; J gene: TRBJ1-4; D gene: TRBD1
CDR3 DNA: TGTGCCAGCAGCTTAGTCGGGGGGACAGAGACCCAGTACTTC; CDR3 protein: CASSLVGGTETQYF; V gene: TRBV11-2; clone size: once; J gene: TRBJ2-5; D gene: TRBD2
CDR3 DNA: TGCGCCAGCAGCCAAGTCAGCCGGTCCCAAAACCTTCGGGAGCAGTACTTC; CDR3 protein: CASSQVSRSQNLREQYF; V gene: TRBV4-1; clone size: -; J gene: TRBJ2-7; D gene: -
CDR3 DNA: TGTGCCAGCAGTGAAGCGGGTTTTTTGAACTATGGCTACACCTTC; CDR3 protein: CASSEAGFLNYGYTF; V gene: TRBV6-1; clone size: -; J gene: TRBJ1-2; D gene: -
CDR3 DNA: TGTGCCAGTAGTACACTAGCGGGGAGCTACGAGCAGTACTTC; CDR3 protein: CASSTLAGSYEQYF; V gene: TRBV19; clone size: -; J gene: TRBJ2-7; D gene: TRBD2
CDR3 DNA: TGTGCCAGCAGTTCCCTAAGGGCAGGGGGCACTGAAGCTTTCTTT; CDR3 protein: CASSSLRAGGTEAFF; V gene: TRBV6-5; clone size: -; J gene: TRBJ1-1; D gene: TRBD1
CDR3 DNA: TGTGCCAGCAGCTTGGGTCATATTACAGATACGCAGTATTTT; CDR3 protein: CASSLGHITDTQYF; V gene: TRBV5-6; clone size: -; J gene: TRBJ2-3; D gene: -
CDR3 DNA: TGTGCCAGCAGTGTTGCAGGGCATGGCTACACCTTC; CDR3 protein: CASSVAGHGYTF; V gene: TRBV2; clone size: -; J gene: TRBJ1-2; D gene: -
CDR3 DNA: TGTGCCAGCAGTTTAGGTAGATACACTGAAGCTTTCTTT; CDR3 protein: CASSLGRYTEAFF; V gene: TRBV28; clone size: few; J gene: TRBJ1-1; D gene: -
CDR3 DNA: TGTGCCAGCAGCTTAGTTGGGGCGGGAGAAGGGGAGACCCAGTACTTC; CDR3 protein: CASSLVGAGEGETQYF; V gene: TRBV7-2; clone size: -; J gene: TRBJ2-5; D gene: TRBD2
CDR3 DNA: TGTGCCAGCAGTTTACTTGGGGGTTCCGAGCAGTACTTC; CDR3 protein: CASSLLGGSEQYF; V gene: TRBV27; clone size: -; J gene: TRBJ2-7; D gene: -
CDR3 DNA: TGTGCCAGCAGCTGGGGGGACATTTACGAGCAGTACTTC; CDR3 protein: CASSWGDIYEQYF; V gene: TRBV5-8; clone size: -; J gene: TRBJ2-7; D gene: -
CDR3 DNA: TGCGCCAGCAGGAGGAGGGCCTTAAACAATGAGCAGTTCTTC; CDR3 protein: CASRRRALNNEQFF; V gene: TRBV5-1; clone size: once; J gene: TRBJ2-1; D gene: -
CDR3 DNA: TGTGCCAGCGGGGGGGACGTTAATTCACCCCTCCACTTT; CDR3 protein: CASGGDVNSPLHF; V gene: TRBV7-3; clone size: -; J gene: TRBJ1-6; D gene: -
CDR3 DNA: TGTGCCAGCAGCGGACTGAAAAACTCCTACAATGAGCAGTTCTTC; CDR3 protein: CASSGLKNSYNEQFF; V gene: TRBV2; clone size: -; J gene: TRBJ2-1; D gene: -
CDR3 DNA: TGTGCCAGCAGACGAACAGGTTACGAGCAGTACTTC; CDR3 protein: CASRRTGYEQYF; V gene: TRBV28; clone size: -; J gene: TRBJ2-7; D gene: -
CDR3 DNA: TGCGCCAGCAGCCAAGGAAGACAGGGCACACGCTCTGGAAACACCATATATTTT; CDR3 protein: CASSQGRQGTRSGNTIYF; V gene: TRBV4-1; clone size: -; J gene: TRBJ1-3; D gene: TRBD1
CDR3 DNA: TGTGCCAGCAGCGGGGGGGACAGGGGGATCTACAATGAGCAGTTCTTC; CDR3 protein: CASSGGDRGIYNEQFF; V gene: TRBV9; clone size: -; J gene: TRBJ2-1; D gene: TRBD1
CDR3 DNA: TGTGCCAGCAGCTTAGGTTCCCGAACCACCCACCACCAAGAGACCCAGTACTTC; CDR3 protein: CASSLGSRTTHHQETQYF; V gene: TRBV11-1; clone size: -; J gene: TRBJ2-5; D gene: -
CDR3 DNA: TGTGCCAGCAGCCGACTAGCTGCAGATACGCAGTATTTT; CDR3 protein: CASSRLAADTQYF; V gene: TRBV13; clone size: -; J gene: TRBJ2-3; D gene: TRBD2
CDR3 DNA: TGTGCCAGCAGTTACGGGGGGCGCGGCTATGGCTACACCTTC; CDR3 protein: CASSYGGRGYGYTF; V gene: TRBV6-5; clone size: few; J gene: TRBJ1-2; D gene: -
CDR3 DNA: TGTGCCAGCAGCCAGGCAGCAACTAATGAAAAACTGTTTTTT; CDR3 protein: CASSQAATNEKLFF; V gene: TRBV7-7; clone size: -; J gene: TRBJ1-4; D gene: -
CDR3 DNA: TGCAGCGTTGGGCAGGGGAACACCGGGGAGCTGTTTTTT; CDR3 protein: CSVGQGNTGELFF; V gene: TRBV29-1; clone size: few; J gene: TRBJ2-2; D gene: -
CDR3 DNA: TGTGCCAGCAGCCCGGAGGAGGTGAACACCGGGGAGCTGTTTTTT; CDR3 protein: CASSPEEVNTGELFF; V gene: TRBV5-8; clone size: -; J gene: TRBJ2-2; D gene: -
CDR3 DNA: TGCGCCAGCAGCCAAGAAAGGGTAAAGGGATGGGATGAGCAGTTCTTC; CDR3 protein: CASSQERVKGWDEQFF; V gene: TRBV4-1; clone size: few; J gene: TRBJ2-1; D gene: -
CDR3 DNA: TGTGCCAGCAGCTTAAGGAGGATCCAGAACACTGAAGCTTTCTTT; CDR3 protein: CASSLRRIQNTEAFF; V gene: TRBV7-8; clone size: once; J gene: TRBJ1-1; D gene: -
CDR3 DNA: TGTGCCAGCAGTGAATGGTTAGCGGGAGCTGGGGATACGCAGTATTTT; CDR3 protein: CASSEWLAGAGDTQYF; V gene: TRBV6-1; clone size: -; J gene: TRBJ2-3; D gene: TRBD2
CDR3 DNA: TGTGCCTCTTCAGAGATCTCCTACGAGCAGTACTTC; CDR3 protein: CASSEISYEQYF; V gene: TRBV18; clone size: -; J gene: TRBJ2-7; D gene: -
CDR3 DNA: TGTGCCAGCAGTGACGGGGGGTCGAATCAGCCCCAGCATTTT; CDR3 protein: CASSDGGSNQPQHF; V gene: TRBV6-6; clone size: -; J gene: TRBJ1-5; D gene: -
CDR3 DNA: TGTGCCAGTAGTATAGGGACAGCTGTCACACCGTCAGGAGAGACCCAGTACTTC; CDR3 protein: CASSIGTAVTPSGETQYF; V gene: TRBV19; clone size: -; J gene: TRBJ2-5; D gene: -
CDR3 DNA: TGCGCCAGCAGCTTGGCAGATACGCAGTATTTT; CDR3 protein: CASSLADTQYF; V gene: TRBV5-1; clone size: -; J gene: TRBJ2-3; D gene: -
CDR3 DNA: TGCGCCAGCAGCCAACAAGACTTAGTAGGTCTTGAGCAGTTCTTC; CDR3 protein: CASSQQDLVGLEQFF; V gene: TRBV4-1; clone size: -; J gene: TRBJ2-1; D gene: -
CDR3 DNA: TGCGCCAGCAGCTCCTTTCCAGCGGGAGGTGGGGATACGCAGTATTTT; CDR3 protein: CASSSFPAGGGDTQYF; V gene: TRBV5-1; clone size: once; J gene: TRBJ2-3; D gene: TRBD2
CDR3 DNA: TGTGCCTGGAGTGTCCGAGCCGAGGGGGTTCAGTACTTC; CDR3 protein: CAWSVRAEGVQYF; V gene: TRBV30; clone size: -; J gene: TRBJ2-4; D gene: -
CDR3 DNA: TGTGCCAGTAGTATAGGGCAGGGGGCCAATCAGCCCCAGCATTTT; CDR3 protein: CASSIGQGANQPQHF; V gene: TRBV19; clone size: -; J gene: TRBJ1-5; D gene: TRBD1
CDR3 DNA: TGTGCCAGCACCTCACATGCGAACACTGAAGCTTTCTTT; CDR3 protein: CASTSHANTEAFF; V gene: TRBV28; clone size: -; J gene: TRBJ1-1; D gene: -
CDR3 DNA: TGTGCCAGCAGTTTAGGTTCGGAAGGGCAGCCCCAGCATTTT; CDR3 protein: CASSLGSEGQPQHF; V gene: TRBV28; clone size: -; J gene: TRBJ1-5; D gene: -
CDR3 DNA: TGTGCCAGCAGTCCGGCCCTCGGGGGTGGCGGTCAGCCCCAGCATTTT; CDR3 protein: CASSPALGGGGQPQHF; V gene: TRBV27; clone size: -; J gene: TRBJ1-5; D gene: -
CDR3 DNA: TGTGCCAGCAGCCGGGACTCCGTGTACCAAGAGACCCAGTACTTC; CDR3 protein: CASSRDSVYQETQYF; V gene: TRBV6-5; clone size: few; J gene: TRBJ2-5; D gene: -
CDR3 DNA: TGTGCCAGCAGCCCTTACCTGGGAGGATCTCCTGAAGCTTTCTTT; CDR3 protein: CASSPYLGGSPEAFF; V gene: TRBV9; clone size: -; J gene: TRBJ1-1; D gene: -
CDR3 DNA: TGTGCCAGCAGTTTAACAGGGTTAGGGCAGTACTTC; CDR3 protein: CASSLTGLGQYF; V gene: TRBV28; clone size: -; J gene: TRBJ2-7; D gene: -
CDR3 DNA: TGTGCCAGCAGCCGGGGGAGGACAGGGGGCGGCGAGCAGTACTTC; CDR3 protein: CASSRGRTGGGEQYF; V gene: TRBV6-5; clone size: few; J gene: TRBJ2-7; D gene: TRBD1
CDR3 DNA: TGTGCCAGCAGCTTAGGGACAGGCGGGGGGAATTCACCCCTCCACTTT; CDR3 protein: CASSLGTGGGNSPLHF; V gene: TRBV25-1; clone size: -; J gene: TRBJ1-6; D gene: TRBD1